Following are 16 T cell receptor beta chains from one sample sequenced in a study of T cell repertoires in cytomegalovirus infection. One entry per CDR3 protein, called by TCRdb with MiXCR from the reads. The top ten clones hold 2.8% of a sample with about 740,000 distinct CDR3 sequences, approximately 34% of them seen once. Sequencing was performed on PBMCs. These receptors came from a human donor in good health (CMV status not recorded). Some clones in this sample may be carry-over from other donors' samples.

The CDR3 sequence: CATEDSGNYGYTF. The CDR3 region has the DNA TGTGCCACCGAGGACAGCGGGAACTATGGCTACACCTTC. The J gene is TRBJ1-2, the V gene TRBV10-3, with TRBD1 as a possible D gene (6 bases). CDR3 length: 13 residues. Germline V gene data show CDR1 as ENHRY and CDR2 as SYGVKD. V gave up 10 bases and J gave up 2 bases, with 14 bases separating them.

Only a few counts were recorded for this clonotype. The chain employs TRBV7-8 and TRBJ2-5; possibly TRBD1 for D (6 bases). The CDR3 is made up of 15 amino acids. Germline V gene data show CDR1 as SGHVS and CDR2 as FQNEAQ. V lost 1 base to trimming and J lost 2 bases, with 11 bases between them. This CDR3 is CASSLGDRRQETQYF. The CDR3 nucleotides read TGTGCCAGCAGCTTAGGAGACAGGCGACAAGAGACCCAGTACTTC.

Only a few counts were recorded for this clonotype. The chain couples TRBV28 to TRBJ2-1, with D possibly TRBD1 on 6 matching bases. This CDR3 is built from 15 residues. Trimming left V 3 bases short and J 10 bases short, with 19 bases between. Germline V gene sequence: CDR1 MDHEN, CDR2 SYDVKM. CDR3 nucleotide sequence: TGTGCCAGCAGTTTTCCCCGACCCACAGGGATCGAGCAGTTCTTC. It translates to CASSFPRPTGIEQFF.

This chain uses TRBV6-1 with TRBJ1-6, with D uncertain. Germline CDR1 and CDR2: MNHNS and SASEGT. V dropped 6 bases and J dropped 7 bases, with 16 bases sitting between them. CDR3 length: 15 amino acids. The CDR3 DNA reads TGTGCCAGCAGCCCCTCAGGCCTGAGAAATTCACCCCTCCACTTT. Protein: CASSPSGLRNSPLHF.

To note about this clonotype: With a much larger clone just one base away, this may be a read error. The chain uses TRBV6-1 and TRBJ1-2; 11 bases match TRBD1. This CDR3 spans 14 amino acids. The V gene's germline CDR1 is MNHNS and CDR2 SASEGT. This CDR3 reads CARSEGTGGYGYTF. Written as DNA, the CDR3 is TGTGCCCGCAGTGAAGGGACAGGGGGCTATGGCTACACCTTC.

This clonotype was counted ten times or more. The genes are TRBV7-2 and TRBJ2-7; D unclear. Trimming stripped 4 bases from V and 6 bases from J, with 7 bases between. The CDR3 length is 11 residues. The V gene's germline CDR1 is SGHTA and CDR2 FQGNSA. DNA for the CDR3: TGTGCCAGCAGCTCCCGTGCCGAGCAGTACTTC. The encoded protein is CASSSRAEQYF.

The rearrangement uses TRBV28 and TRBJ2-1; D possibly corresponds to TRBD2 (6 bases). V was cut by 4 bases and J by 13 bases, with 20 bases left in between. CDR1 MDHEN and CDR2 SYDVKM come from the germline V gene. The CDR3 is 14 amino acids. The CDR3 sequence: CASSSGGTHVGQFF. The CDR3 DNA follows: TGTGCCAGCAGTTCCGGGGGAACCCATGTTGGACAGTTCTTC.

Points on this clonotype: One base away lies a much larger clone, so this may be a sequencing read error. The rearrangement joins TRBV6-5 to TRBJ1-1; D perhaps matches TRBD1 (5 bases). Germline V lookup: CDR1 MNHEY, CDR2 SVGAGI. CDR3 length equals 15 residues. The CDR3 region is CASTHRSGGGADAFF. CDR3 nucleotides: TGTGCCAGCACTCACCGAAGTGGGGGTGGGGCTGATGCTTTCTTT.

In the case of this clonotype: Lacking the conserved final phenylalanine or tryptophan, this CDR3 likely reflects a read error. The chain has TRBV13 and TRBJ1-1, with D maybe TRBD1 (5 bases). From germline, CDR1 is PRHDT and CDR2 FYEKMQ (reference sequence). V shed 5 bases and J shed 6 bases, with 28 bases lying between them. The CDR3 runs 18 residues. The CDR3 DNA is TGTGCCAGCAGCATCCGCCCTGGGGTGGGACCAAGAAGGGCTGAAGCTTTCTTG. Translated: CASSIRPGVGPRRAEAFL.

The CDR3 sequence is CSARLGESLRDEQYF. The CDR3 nucleotides are TGCAGTGCCAGGCTGGGGGAGTCCCTGCGAGACGAGCAGTACTTC. V usage is TRBV20-1 and J usage is TRBJ2-7; the D call may be TRBD1 or TRBD2 (5 bases each). V was pared by 6 bases and J by 5 bases, with 23 bases between. Germline CDR1 and CDR2: DFQATT and SNEGSKA (reference sequence). The CDR3 has 15 residues.

This clonotype was picked up a small number of times. The V gene is TRBV14, the J gene TRBJ2-2; 8 positions match TRBD2. The CDR3 is 16 amino acids. Germline V gene sequence: CDR1 SGHDN, CDR2 FVKESK. Trimming cost V 0 bases and J 5 bases; bases outside gene matches: 5. Written as DNA, the CDR3 is TGTGCCAGCAGCCAAGAAGGCGGACTAGCAACCGGGGAGCTGTTTTTT. Its protein is CASSQEGGLATGELFF.

This chain links TRBV20-1 with TRBJ1-6; D gene ambiguous. This CDR3 is built from 13 residues. In germline, CDR1 is DFQATT, CDR2 SNEGSKA (reference sequence). V gave up 6 bases and J gave up 9 bases, with 15 bases separating them. As DNA, the CDR3 is TGCAGTGCACCACAGAGGATCTCTTCACCCCTCCACTTT. As protein: CSAPQRISSPLHF.

The V gene is TRBV11-3, the J gene TRBJ2-1; tentative D call: TRBD1 (6 bases). There are 15 residues in the CDR3. In germline, CDR1 is SGHNT, CDR2 YENEEA. V was shortened by 1 base and J by 10 bases, with 17 bases between the two germline ends. CDR3: CASSLGGQVDQEQFF. CDR3 DNA sequence: TGTGCCAGCAGCTTAGGGGGACAAGTAGACCAAGAGCAGTTCTTC. The whole variable domain, filled in from reference TRBV11-3 and TRBJ2-1, reads EAGVVQSPRYKIIEKKQPVAFWCNPISGHNTLYWYLQNLGQGPELLIRYENEEAVDDSQLPKDRFSAERLKGVDSTLKIQPAELGDSAVYLCASSLGGQVDQEQFFGPGTRLTVL.

This clonotype was detected only a few times. The chain is built from TRBV6-1 and TRBJ2-2; 8 positions match TRBD1. Germline-derived CDR1 and CDR2 are MNHNS and SASEGT. The CDR3 runs 18 residues. Trimming took 5 bases from V and 5 from J; bases not matched to a gene: 16. The CDR3 here is CASSYTGMGTGFTGELFF. The CDR3 DNA reads TGTGCCAGCAGTTATACCGGGATGGGGACAGGTTTTACCGGGGAGCTGTTTTTT.

The chain links TRBV7-2 to TRBJ1-1, with 7 nucleotides matching TRBD1. This CDR3 has 14 residues. Germline V lookup: CDR1 SGHTA, CDR2 FQGNSA. The junction had 7 bases not matched to a gene; V was cut back by 5 bases and J by 4 bases. The CDR3 loop reads CASSDTAGGTEAFF. CDR3 nucleotide sequence: TGTGCCAGCAGCGACACCGCAGGGGGCACTGAAGCTTTCTTT.

The chain joins TRBV20-1 to TRBJ1-1, with a tentative D call TRBD1 (6 bases). Trimming stripped 6 bases from V and 1 base from J, with 12 bases between. Per the germline V gene, CDR1 is DFQATT and CDR2 is SNEGSKA (reference sequence). This CDR3 region has 13 residues. Here the CDR3 DNA reads TGCAGTGCCCCCCCGACAGGGAACACTGAAGCTTTCTTT. Translation gives CSAPPTGNTEAFF.